Sequencing of this T cell receptor beta chain was carried out in a study of cytomegalovirus exposure and HLA in healthy donors. The PCR contained 60 Vbeta and 13 Jbeta primers. Measured with immunoSEQ multiplex PCR; TCRdb has only the in-frame clones, and not every one. This sample's table reports tens of thousands of clones. Germline values: CDR1 MNHNS, CDR2 SASEGT. Trimming at V came to 5 bases and at J to 10 bases, leaving 2 bases not matched to a gene. The CDR3 length is 11 residues. Findings and limits, study-wide: Donors belonging to an Asian-associated ancestry cluster reportedly showed fewer N-insertions in productive TCRs than the approximately 640-donor mean, according to what a later analysis found. Previous analysis showed most TCR beta V segments were productive about 87% or about 30% of the time.

Comment on this clone: Its antigen is currently unknown.

Healthy individuals who donated bone marrow served as the donors. Sequencing was performed on PBMCs. The sequence was collected from a man between 45 and 60 years old in good health and CMV-seropositive. V gene TRBV6-1 combines with J gene TRBJ1-2, with TRBD1 identical over 9 bases. CDR3 loop: CASSRTGDYTF. The DNA for the CDR3 is TGTGCCAGCAGTCGGACAGGGGACTACACCTTC.